This TCR beta chain emerged from a study of blood T cell repertoires in COVID-19. Study information: The study drew acute and convalescent COVID-19 samples from the United States, Italy and Spain. PBMCs, B-cell-depleted T cells, or T cells provided the cDNA or gDNA that made up the material.

Participants spanned ages roughly 18 to 95 years and resided in 24 US areas. Germline CDR1 reads LNHDA; CDR2 reads SQIVND (reference sequence). With V trimmed by 5 bases and J by 3 bases, 9 bases remained unmatched. There are 16 residues in the CDR3. The table lists this clone with a few counts. Authors' processing steps: Researchers report that nucleated cell counts were estimated from reference gene primer amplification. Data came from immunoSEQ multiplex PCR; TCRdb stores just in-frame clones and leaves some out. D and trimming come from the DNA, and the V and J calls and clone size come from that table. Here the sample spans approximately 200,000 clones, over 75% being singletons.

The sequenced sample consisted of PBMCs or T cells enriched from blood (not recorded which). V and J are TRBV19 and TRBJ2-1, with 8 bases matching TRBD2. This receptor was identified in a man aged 25 to 40 in a cohort exposed to, infected with or recovered from COVID-19 (not recorded which). The CDR3 nucleotides read TGTGCCAGTAGTTCCCTAGCGGGCCTTATCTACAATGAGCAGTTCTTC. Protein: CASSSLAGLIYNEQFF.